These T cell receptor beta chains were read from a single sample in a study of cytomegalovirus exposure and HLA in healthy donors. Measured with immunoSEQ multiplex PCR; TCRdb has only the in-frame clones, and not every one. The sample has about 100,000 clones, 76% seen once. Input material: PBMCs. All receptors derive from a woman aged 60-75 years in good health and CMV-seropositive. The CDR3 runs from the conserved cysteine through the conserved F or W. D genes are given only for firm matches. A row's size may be missing; if present it is once, few, many or a size class.

J gene: TRBJ2-7
clone size: few
V gene: TRBV6-5
D gene: TRBD1
CDR3 protein: CASTPLGTAAYEQYF
CDR3 DNA: TGTGCCAGCACCCCCCTAGGGACAGCAGCCTACGAGCAGTACTTC

J gene: TRBJ2-1
clone size: NA
V gene: TRBV13
D gene: NA
CDR3 protein: CASSARQGSSYNEQFF
CDR3 DNA: TGTGCCAGCAGCGCAAGGCAGGGAAGCTCCTACAATGAGCAGTTCTTC

J gene: TRBJ2-2
clone size: few
V gene: TRBV5-1
D gene: NA
CDR3 protein: CASSLEAAHGELFF
CDR3 DNA: TGCGCCAGCAGCTTGGAAGCGGCGCACGGGGAGCTGTTTTTT

J gene: TRBJ1-2
clone size: once
V gene: TRBV28
D gene: NA
CDR3 protein: CASSPLQGNYGYTF
CDR3 DNA: TGTGCCAGCAGTCCGCTACAGGGTAACTATGGCTACACCTTC

J gene: TRBJ2-1
clone size: once
V gene: TRBV4-1
D gene: TRBD2
CDR3 protein: CATRSGGGRGGRFSYNEQFF
CDR3 DNA: TGCGCCACGAGAAGTGGGGGGGGTCGGGGCGGGAGGTTTTCCTACAATGAGCAGTTCTTC

J gene: TRBJ1-3
clone size: NA
V gene: TRBV6-5
D gene: NA
CDR3 protein: CASMAGNTIYF
CDR3 DNA: TGTGCAAGCATGGCCGGAAACACCATATATTTT

J gene: TRBJ2-1
clone size: NA
V gene: TRBV5-1
D gene: TRBD2
CDR3 protein: CASSLGGSGKGSYNEQFF
CDR3 DNA: TGCGCCAGCAGCTTGGGGGGTAGCGGGAAGGGTTCCTACAATGAGCAGTTCTTC

J gene: TRBJ1-2
clone size: once
V gene: TRBV6-1
D gene: TRBD1
CDR3 protein: CASSGTGVFYGYTF
CDR3 DNA: TGTGCCAGCAGTGGAACAGGGGTCTTCTATGGCTACACCTTC

J gene: TRBJ2-7
clone size: medium-sized
V gene: TRBV27
D gene: TRBD1
CDR3 protein: CASSSGTGDYEQYF
CDR3 DNA: TGTGCCAGCAGTTCCGGGACAGGCGATTACGAGCAGTACTTC

J gene: TRBJ2-5
clone size: NA
V gene: TRBV29-1
D gene: NA
CDR3 protein: CSVDAARGETQYF
CDR3 DNA: TGCAGCGTTGATGCGGCGCGAGGGGAGACCCAGTACTTC

J gene: TRBJ2-1
clone size: NA
V gene: TRBV30
D gene: NA
CDR3 protein: CACQTRSEQFF
CDR3 DNA: TGTGCCTGCCAGACTAGAAGTGAGCAGTTCTTC

J gene: TRBJ1-1
clone size: NA
V gene: TRBV6-5
D gene: NA
CDR3 protein: CASSYQPGGNTEAFF
CDR3 DNA: TGTGCCAGCAGTTACCAACCCGGGGGGAACACTGAAGCTTTCTTT

J gene: TRBJ2-2
clone size: NA
V gene: TRBV4-1
D gene: TRBD2
CDR3 protein: CASSQRRTSVNGELFF
CDR3 DNA: TGCGCCAGCAGCCAAAGGCGGACTAGCGTGAACGGGGAGCTGTTTTTT

J gene: TRBJ1-4
clone size: few
V gene: TRBV2
D gene: NA
CDR3 protein: CASSGGAAGEKLFF
CDR3 DNA: TGTGCCAGCAGTGGGGGAGCCGCGGGGGAAAAACTGTTTTTT

J gene: TRBJ2-4
clone size: once
V gene: TRBV29-1
D gene: NA
CDR3 protein: CSVEDRSKNIQYF
CDR3 DNA: TGCAGCGTTGAAGATCGGTCCAAAAACATTCAGTACTTC

J gene: TRBJ2-7
clone size: NA
V gene: TRBV6-1
D gene: TRBD1
CDR3 protein: CASSDRPGQGNEQYF
CDR3 DNA: TGTGCCAGCAGTGACCGTCCGGGACAGGGGAACGAGCAGTACTTC

J gene: TRBJ2-3
clone size: NA
V gene: TRBV6-1
D gene: TRBD2
CDR3 protein: CASSENLSTLAGTDTQYF
CDR3 DNA: TGTGCCAGCAGTGAGAATTTATCGACTCTAGCGGGCACAGATACGCAGTATTTT

J gene: TRBJ1-1
clone size: few
V gene: TRBV7-9
D gene: NA
CDR3 protein: CASSQNTEAFF
CDR3 DNA: TGTGCCAGCAGCCAGAACACTGAAGCTTTCTTT

J gene: TRBJ2-2
clone size: NA
V gene: TRBV7-9
D gene: NA
CDR3 protein: CASSYRVDTGELFF
CDR3 DNA: TGTGCCAGCAGTTACAGGGTAGACACCGGGGAGCTGTTTTTT

J gene: TRBJ2-2
clone size: NA
V gene: TRBV18
D gene: NA
CDR3 protein: CASSLMTGATSGELFF
CDR3 DNA: TGTGCCAGCTCACTTATGACAGGAGCGACGTCCGGGGAGCTGTTTTTT

J gene: TRBJ1-5
clone size: NA
V gene: TRBV4-1
D gene: NA
CDR3 protein: CASSQGGFNSNQPQHF
CDR3 DNA: TGCGCCAGCAGCCAAGGAGGGTTTAATAGCAATCAGCCCCAGCATTTT

J gene: TRBJ2-2
clone size: NA
V gene: TRBV7-9
D gene: NA
CDR3 protein: CASSPQRFDGELFF
CDR3 DNA: TGTGCCAGCAGCCCCCAGAGGTTCGACGGGGAGCTGTTTTTT

J gene: TRBJ1-6
clone size: NA
V gene: TRBV5-6
D gene: NA
CDR3 protein: CASSLVAGLGNSPLHF
CDR3 DNA: TGTGCCAGCAGCTTGGTGGCAGGGTTAGGAAATTCACCCCTCCACTTT

J gene: TRBJ1-3
clone size: NA
V gene: TRBV2
D gene: NA
CDR3 protein: CASRGTIGNTIYF
CDR3 DNA: TGTGCCAGCAGGGGGACAATAGGAAACACCATATATTTT

J gene: TRBJ2-7
clone size: NA
V gene: TRBV29-1
D gene: NA
CDR3 protein: CSFVGRGEQYF
CDR3 DNA: TGCAGCTTCGTAGGCAGGGGCGAGCAGTACTTC

J gene: TRBJ1-2
clone size: NA
V gene: TRBV28
D gene: NA
CDR3 protein: CASSSTSGREGYGYTF
CDR3 DNA: TGTGCCAGCAGTTCAACCTCGGGCAGGGAGGGCTATGGCTACACCTTC

J gene: TRBJ2-1
clone size: NA
V gene: TRBV27
D gene: NA
CDR3 protein: CASSFDWEVGEQFF
CDR3 DNA: TGTGCCAGCAGTTTCGACTGGGAGGTTGGTGAGCAGTTCTTC

J gene: TRBJ1-1
clone size: few
V gene: TRBV10-2
D gene: NA
CDR3 protein: CASSRAGNTEAFF
CDR3 DNA: TGCGCCAGCAGTCGAGCAGGGAACACTGAAGCTTTCTTT

J gene: TRBJ2-7
clone size: few
V gene: TRBV10-3
D gene: NA
CDR3 protein: CATGQDYYEQYF
CDR3 DNA: TGTGCCACCGGACAGGACTACTACGAGCAGTACTTC

J gene: TRBJ1-1
clone size: once
V gene: TRBV13
D gene: NA
CDR3 protein: CASKVTGNTEAFF
CDR3 DNA: TGTGCCAGCAAAGTGACAGGAAACACTGAAGCTTTCTTT

J gene: TRBJ1-3
clone size: NA
V gene: TRBV6-5
D gene: NA
CDR3 protein: CASSRGLGSGNTIYF
CDR3 DNA: TGTGCCAGCAGCCGGGGTCTGGGGTCCGGAAACACCATATATTTT

J gene: TRBJ2-1
clone size: NA
V gene: TRBV4-2
D gene: TRBD2
CDR3 protein: CASSRRLADSSYNEQFF
CDR3 DNA: TGTGCCAGCAGCCGAAGGCTAGCGGACTCCTCCTACAATGAGCAGTTCTTC

J gene: TRBJ2-7
clone size: NA
V gene: TRBV7-2
D gene: TRBD1
CDR3 protein: CASRPRQGPYEQYF
CDR3 DNA: TGTGCCAGCAGACCCCGACAGGGCCCCTACGAGCAGTACTTC

J gene: TRBJ2-1
clone size: few
V gene: TRBV18
D gene: TRBD2
CDR3 protein: CASSPVGGDLRDEQFF
CDR3 DNA: TGTGCCAGCTCGCCAGTCGGGGGGGATCTACGGGATGAGCAGTTCTTC

J gene: TRBJ2-7
clone size: NA
V gene: TRBV4-2
D gene: NA
CDR3 protein: CASSQAGLISYEQYF
CDR3 DNA: TGTGCCAGCAGCCAAGCCGGACTTATTTCCTACGAGCAGTACTTC

J gene: TRBJ1-1
clone size: few
V gene: TRBV19
D gene: NA
CDR3 protein: CASSEGGNTEAFF
CDR3 DNA: TGTGCCAGTAGTGAGGGTGGGAACACTGAAGCTTTCTTT

J gene: TRBJ2-7
clone size: NA
V gene: TRBV10-3
D gene: NA
CDR3 protein: CAISDGGSNYEQYF
CDR3 DNA: TGTGCCATCAGTGATGGAGGTTCTAACTACGAGCAGTACTTC